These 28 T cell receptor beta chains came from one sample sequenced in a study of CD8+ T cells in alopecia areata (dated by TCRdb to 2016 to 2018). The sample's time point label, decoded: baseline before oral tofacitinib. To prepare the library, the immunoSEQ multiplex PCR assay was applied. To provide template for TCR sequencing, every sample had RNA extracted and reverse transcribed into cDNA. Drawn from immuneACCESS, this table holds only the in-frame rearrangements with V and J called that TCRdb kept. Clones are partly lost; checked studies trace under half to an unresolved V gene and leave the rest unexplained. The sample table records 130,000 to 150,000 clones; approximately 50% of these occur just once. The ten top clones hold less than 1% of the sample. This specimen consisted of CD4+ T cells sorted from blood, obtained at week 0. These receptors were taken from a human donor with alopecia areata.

CDR3 loop: CASSLELAGGSYEQYF. CDR3 nucleotide sequence: TGCGCCAGCAGCTTGGAGCTAGCGGGGGGCTCCTACGAGCAGTACTTC. The gene calls are TRBV5-1 and TRBJ2-7; 11 nucleotides line up with TRBD2. V trimming: 0 bases; J trimming: 0 bases; junction bases outside the gene matches: 2. CDR1 is SGHRS, CDR2 YFSETQ, per germline. The CDR3 totals 16 residues.

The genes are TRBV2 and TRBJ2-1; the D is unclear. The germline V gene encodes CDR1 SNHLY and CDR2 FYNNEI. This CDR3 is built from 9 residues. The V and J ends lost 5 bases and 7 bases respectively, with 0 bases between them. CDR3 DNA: TGTGCCAGCAGTAATGAGCAGTTCTTC. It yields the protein CASSNEQFF.

This CDR3 is CASSRNGDTDTQYF. The CDR3 DNA follows: TGTGCCAGCTCCCGAAACGGAGACACAGATACGCAGTATTTT. V usage is TRBV7-3 and J usage is TRBJ2-3; D is undetermined. V was clipped by 8 bases and J by 2 bases, with 14 bases between them. CDR1 SGHTA and CDR2 FQGTGA come from the germline V gene. CDR3 length equals 14 residues.

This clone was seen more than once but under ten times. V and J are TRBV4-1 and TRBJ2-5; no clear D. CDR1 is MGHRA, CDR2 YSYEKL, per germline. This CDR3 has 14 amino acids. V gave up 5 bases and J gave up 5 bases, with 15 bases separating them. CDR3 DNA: TGCGCCAGCAGCAGCGCCCCGATGGGGGAGACCCAGTACTTC. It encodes CASSSAPMGETQYF.

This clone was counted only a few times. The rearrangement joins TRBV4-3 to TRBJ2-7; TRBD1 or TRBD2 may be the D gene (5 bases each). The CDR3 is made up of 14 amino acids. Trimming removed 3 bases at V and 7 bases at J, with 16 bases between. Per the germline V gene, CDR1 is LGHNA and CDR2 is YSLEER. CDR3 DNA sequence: TGCGCCAGCAGCCAGGCCGGGGCCATGGGGGAGCAGTACTTC. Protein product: CASSQAGAMGEQYF.

The CDR3, as DNA: TGTGCCAGCAGCCCGACGGGACCACTATTAGCTAACTATGGCTACACCTTC. Protein product: CASSPTGPLLANYGYTF. The V and J genes are TRBV7-8 and TRBJ1-2, with a weak D call TRBD1 (5 bases). The CDR3 runs 17 residues. Germline CDR1 SGHVS, CDR2 FQNEAQ. V lost 5 bases to trimming and J lost 0 bases, with 19 bases between them.

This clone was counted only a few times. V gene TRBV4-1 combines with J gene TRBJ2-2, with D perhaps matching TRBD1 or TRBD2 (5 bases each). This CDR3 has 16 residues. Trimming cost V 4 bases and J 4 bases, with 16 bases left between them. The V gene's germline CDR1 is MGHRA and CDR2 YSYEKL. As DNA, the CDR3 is TGCGCCAGCAGCCCCCCCGAGAGGGGCGGCACCGGGGAGCTGTTTTTT. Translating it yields CASSPPERGGTGELFF.

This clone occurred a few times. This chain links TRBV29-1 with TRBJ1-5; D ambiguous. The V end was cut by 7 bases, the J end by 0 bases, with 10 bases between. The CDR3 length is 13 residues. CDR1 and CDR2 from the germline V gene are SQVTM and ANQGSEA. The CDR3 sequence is CSALVASNQPQHF. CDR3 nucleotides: TGCAGCGCCCTTGTTGCTAGCAATCAGCCCCAGCATTTT.

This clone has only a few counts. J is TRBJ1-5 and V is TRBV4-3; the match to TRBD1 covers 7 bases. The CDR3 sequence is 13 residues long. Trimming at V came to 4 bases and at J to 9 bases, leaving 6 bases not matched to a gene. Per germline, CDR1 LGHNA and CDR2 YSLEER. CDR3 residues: CASSPRQGTPQHF. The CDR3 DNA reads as TGCGCCAGCAGCCCCCGACAGGGAACGCCCCAGCATTTT.

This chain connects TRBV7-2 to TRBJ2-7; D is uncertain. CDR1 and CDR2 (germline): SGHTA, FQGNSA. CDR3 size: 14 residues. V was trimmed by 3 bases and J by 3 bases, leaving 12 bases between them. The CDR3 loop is CASSFYPENYEQYF. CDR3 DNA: TGTGCCAGCAGCTTTTATCCGGAGAACTACGAGCAGTACTTC.

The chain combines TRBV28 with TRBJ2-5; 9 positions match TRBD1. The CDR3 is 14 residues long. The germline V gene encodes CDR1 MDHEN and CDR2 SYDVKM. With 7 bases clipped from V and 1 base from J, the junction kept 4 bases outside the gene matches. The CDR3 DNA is TGTGCCAGCAACAGGGGGCGGTTCCAAGAGACCCAGTACTTC. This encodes CASNRGRFQETQYF.

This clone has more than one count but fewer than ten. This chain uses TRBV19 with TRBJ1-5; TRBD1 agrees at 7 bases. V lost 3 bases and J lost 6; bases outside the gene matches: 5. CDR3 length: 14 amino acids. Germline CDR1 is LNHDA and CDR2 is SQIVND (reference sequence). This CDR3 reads CASSIKQGPQPQHF. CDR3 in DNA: TGTGCCAGTAGTATCAAACAGGGGCCTCAGCCCCAGCATTTT.

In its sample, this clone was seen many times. This chain's CDR3 is CASSQDHRGAYEQYF. The DNA of the CDR3 is TGCGCCAGCAGCCAAGATCACAGGGGGGCCTACGAGCAGTACTTC. The rearrangement joins TRBV4-3 to TRBJ2-7; 8 bases fit TRBD1. CDR1 LGHNA and CDR2 YSLEER come from the germline V gene. The CDR3 covers 15 residues. The V and J ends lost 0 bases and 2 bases, in that order; junction bases with no gene match: 3.

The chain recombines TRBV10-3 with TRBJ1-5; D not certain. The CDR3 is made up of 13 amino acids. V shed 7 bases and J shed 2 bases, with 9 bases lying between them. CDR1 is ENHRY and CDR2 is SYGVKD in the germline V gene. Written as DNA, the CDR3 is TGTGCCATCAAGGGATACGGCAATCAGCCCCAGCATTTT. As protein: CAIKGYGNQPQHF.

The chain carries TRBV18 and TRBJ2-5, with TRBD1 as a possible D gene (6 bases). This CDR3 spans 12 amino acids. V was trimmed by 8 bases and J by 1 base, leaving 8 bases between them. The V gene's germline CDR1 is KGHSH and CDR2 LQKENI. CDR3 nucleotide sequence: TGTGCCAGCGGACAGTTCCAAGAGACCCAGTACTTC. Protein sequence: CASGQFQETQYF.

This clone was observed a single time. The CDR3 sequence is CASSLTGLAKNIQYF. The CDR3, as DNA: TGTGCCAGCAGTTTAACGGGTCTAGCCAAAAACATTCAGTACTTC. V gene TRBV27 combines with J gene TRBJ2-4, with D uncertain. Looked up from germline, CDR1 is MNHEY and CDR2 is SMNVEV (reference sequence). V lost 2 bases and J lost 0, with 8 bases in between. This CDR3 comprises 15 residues.

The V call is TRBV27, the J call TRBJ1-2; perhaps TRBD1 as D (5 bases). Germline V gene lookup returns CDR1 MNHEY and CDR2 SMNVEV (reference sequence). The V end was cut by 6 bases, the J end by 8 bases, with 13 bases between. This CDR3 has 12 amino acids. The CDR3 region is CASRDSRRGYTF. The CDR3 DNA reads TGTGCCAGCAGAGACAGCCGTCGAGGCTACACCTTC.

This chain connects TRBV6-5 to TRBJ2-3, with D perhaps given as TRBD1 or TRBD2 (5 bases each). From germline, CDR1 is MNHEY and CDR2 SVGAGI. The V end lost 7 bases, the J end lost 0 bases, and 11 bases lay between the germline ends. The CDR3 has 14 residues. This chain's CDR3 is CASNFRDSTDTQYF. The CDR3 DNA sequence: TGTGCCAGCAATTTCCGGGACAGCACAGATACGCAGTATTTT.

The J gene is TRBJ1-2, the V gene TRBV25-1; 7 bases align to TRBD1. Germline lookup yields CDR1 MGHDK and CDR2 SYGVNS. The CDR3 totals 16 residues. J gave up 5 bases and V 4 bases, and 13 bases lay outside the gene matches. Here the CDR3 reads CASSAPDSTGSYGYTF. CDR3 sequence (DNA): TGTGCCAGCAGTGCCCCCGATTCGACAGGGTCGTATGGCTACACCTTC.

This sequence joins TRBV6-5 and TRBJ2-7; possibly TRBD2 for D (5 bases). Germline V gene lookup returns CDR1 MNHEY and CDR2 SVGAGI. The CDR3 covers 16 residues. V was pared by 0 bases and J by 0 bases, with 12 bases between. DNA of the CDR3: TGTGCCAGCAGTTACTCACCGCGGGCCGTCTCCTACGAGCAGTACTTC. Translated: CASSYSPRAVSYEQYF.

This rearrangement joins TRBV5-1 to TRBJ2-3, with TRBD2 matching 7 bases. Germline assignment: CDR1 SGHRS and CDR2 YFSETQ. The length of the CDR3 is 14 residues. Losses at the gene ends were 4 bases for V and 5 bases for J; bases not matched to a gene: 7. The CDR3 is CASSLRGSGDTQYF. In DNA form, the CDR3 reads TGCGCCAGCAGCCTGCGCGGGAGCGGAGATACGCAGTATTTT.

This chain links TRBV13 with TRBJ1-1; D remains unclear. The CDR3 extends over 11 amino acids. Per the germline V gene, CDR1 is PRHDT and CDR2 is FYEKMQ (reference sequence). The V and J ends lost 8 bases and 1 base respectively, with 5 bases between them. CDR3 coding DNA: TGTGCCAGCCGGTCGAACACTGAAGCTTTCTTT. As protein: CASRSNTEAFF.

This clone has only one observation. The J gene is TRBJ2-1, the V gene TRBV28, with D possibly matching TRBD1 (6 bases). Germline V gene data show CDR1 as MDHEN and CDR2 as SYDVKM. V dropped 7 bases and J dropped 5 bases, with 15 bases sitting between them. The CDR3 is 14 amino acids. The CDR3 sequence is CASTAADRHNEQFF. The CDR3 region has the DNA TGTGCCAGCACCGCAGCGGACAGACACAATGAGCAGTTCTTC.

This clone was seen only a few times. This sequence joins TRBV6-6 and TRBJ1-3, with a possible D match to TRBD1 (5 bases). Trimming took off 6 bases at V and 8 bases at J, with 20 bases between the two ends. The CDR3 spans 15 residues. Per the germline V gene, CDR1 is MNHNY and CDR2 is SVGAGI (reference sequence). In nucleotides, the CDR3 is TGTGCCAGCAGCCCACCCCGGGACGGCGGGGACACCATATATTTT. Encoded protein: CASSPPRDGGDTIYF.

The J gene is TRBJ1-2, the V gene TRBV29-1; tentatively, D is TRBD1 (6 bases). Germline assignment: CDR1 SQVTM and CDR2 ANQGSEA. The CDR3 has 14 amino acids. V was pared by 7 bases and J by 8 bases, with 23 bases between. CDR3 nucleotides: TGCAGCGCCGATCAAGGGGGGGCATGGTGGGGCTACACCTTC. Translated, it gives CSADQGGAWWGYTF.

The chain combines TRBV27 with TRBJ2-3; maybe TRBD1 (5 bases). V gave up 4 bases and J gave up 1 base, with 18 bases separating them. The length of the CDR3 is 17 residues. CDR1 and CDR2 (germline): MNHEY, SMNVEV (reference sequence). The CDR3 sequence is CASSWTPGHWGTDTQYF. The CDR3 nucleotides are TGTGCCAGCAGTTGGACACCAGGGCATTGGGGCACAGATACGCAGTATTTT.

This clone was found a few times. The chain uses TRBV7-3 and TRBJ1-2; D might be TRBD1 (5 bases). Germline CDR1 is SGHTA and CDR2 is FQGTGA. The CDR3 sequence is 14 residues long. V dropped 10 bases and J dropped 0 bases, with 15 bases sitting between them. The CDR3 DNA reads TGTGCCAATGGAGGGGCCGGGGCTAACTATGGCTACACCTTC. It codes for CANGGAGANYGYTF.

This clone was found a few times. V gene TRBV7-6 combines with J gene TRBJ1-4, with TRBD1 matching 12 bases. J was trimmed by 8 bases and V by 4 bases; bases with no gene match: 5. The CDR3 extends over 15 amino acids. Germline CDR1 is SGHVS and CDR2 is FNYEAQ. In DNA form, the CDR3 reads TGTGCCAGCAGCTCTGCCGGGACAGGGGGCGAAAAACTGTTTTTT. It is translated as CASSSAGTGGEKLFF. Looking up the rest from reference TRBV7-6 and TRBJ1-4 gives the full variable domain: GAGVSQSPRYKVTKRGQDVALRCDPISGHVSLYWYRQALGQGPEFLTYFNYEAQQDKSGLPNDRFSAERPEGSISTLTIQRTEQRDSAMYRCASSSAGTGGEKLFFGSGTQLSVL.